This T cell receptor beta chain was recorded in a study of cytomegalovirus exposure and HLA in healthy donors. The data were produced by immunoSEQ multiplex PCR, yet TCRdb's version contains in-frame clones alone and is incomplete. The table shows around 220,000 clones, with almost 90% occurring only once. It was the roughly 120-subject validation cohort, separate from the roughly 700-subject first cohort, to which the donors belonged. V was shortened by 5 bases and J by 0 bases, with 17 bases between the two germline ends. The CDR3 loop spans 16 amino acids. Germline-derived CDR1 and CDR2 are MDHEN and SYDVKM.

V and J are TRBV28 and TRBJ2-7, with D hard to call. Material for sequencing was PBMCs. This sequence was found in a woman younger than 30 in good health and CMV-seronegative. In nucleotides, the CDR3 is TGTGCCAGCAGTACGCCCGTTGTTCGCGGCTCCTACGAGCAGTACTTC. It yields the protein CASSTPVVRGSYEQYF.